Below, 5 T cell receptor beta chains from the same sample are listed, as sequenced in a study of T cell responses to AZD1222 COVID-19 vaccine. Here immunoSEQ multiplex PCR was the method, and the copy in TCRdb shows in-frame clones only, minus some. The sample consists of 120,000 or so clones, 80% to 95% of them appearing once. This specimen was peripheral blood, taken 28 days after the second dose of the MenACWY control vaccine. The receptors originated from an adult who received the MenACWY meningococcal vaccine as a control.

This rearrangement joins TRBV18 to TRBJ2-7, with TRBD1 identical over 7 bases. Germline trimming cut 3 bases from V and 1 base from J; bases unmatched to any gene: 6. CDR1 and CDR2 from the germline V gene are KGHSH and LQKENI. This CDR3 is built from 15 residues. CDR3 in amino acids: CASSPGQIKSYEQYF. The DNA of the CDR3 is TGTGCCAGCTCACCGGGACAGATAAAGTCCTACGAGCAGTACTTC.

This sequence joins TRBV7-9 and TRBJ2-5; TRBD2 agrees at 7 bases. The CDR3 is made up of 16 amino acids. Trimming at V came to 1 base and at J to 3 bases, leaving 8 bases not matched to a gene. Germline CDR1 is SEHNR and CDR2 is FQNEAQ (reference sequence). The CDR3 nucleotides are TGTGCCAGCAGCTTAGACGTAGCGGGCAGCAAAGAGACCCAGTACTTC. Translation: CASSLDVAGSKETQYF.

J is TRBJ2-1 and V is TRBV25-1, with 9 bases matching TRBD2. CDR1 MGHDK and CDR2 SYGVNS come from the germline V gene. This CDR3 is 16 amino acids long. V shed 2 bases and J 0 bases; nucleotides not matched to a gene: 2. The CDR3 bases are TGTGCCAGCAGTGAAGCGGGAGGGGGCTCCTACAATGAGCAGTTCTTC. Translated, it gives CASSEAGGGSYNEQFF.

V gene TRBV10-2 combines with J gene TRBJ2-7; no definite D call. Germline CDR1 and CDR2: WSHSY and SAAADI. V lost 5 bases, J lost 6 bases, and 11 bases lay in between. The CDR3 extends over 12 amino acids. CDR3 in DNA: TGCGCCAGCAGTCATCGAGTCGGCGAGCAGTACGTC. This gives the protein CASSHRVGEQYV.

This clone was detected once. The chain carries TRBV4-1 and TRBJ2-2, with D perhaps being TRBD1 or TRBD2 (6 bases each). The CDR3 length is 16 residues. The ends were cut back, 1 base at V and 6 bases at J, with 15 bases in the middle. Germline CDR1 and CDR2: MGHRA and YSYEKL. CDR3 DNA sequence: TGCGCCAGCAGCCAAGTCGAAGGGGGGCGCCCCGGGGAGCTGTTTTTT. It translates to CASSQVEGGRPGELFF.